This T cell receptor (beta chain) was sequenced in a study of T cell changes during pregnancy in multiple sclerosis (dated by TCRdb to between 2018 and 2021). At the level of the whole study: Changes in the T cell repertoire over the course of pregnancy were examined in this study in women with multiple sclerosis.

Concerning this clone itself: The antigen this receptor binds is unknown. Within one base of it there is no much larger clone, and no base qualities were kept.

The CDR3 spans 17 residues, from the cysteine through the phenylalanine. Here the CDR3 DNA is all that survives: 51 bases in frame from base 1. The germline V gene (reference sequence) supplies CDR1 SEHNR and CDR2 FQNEAQ. Ends trimmed: V by 5 bases, J by 2 bases; bases unmatched to a gene: 11. Library creation used the immunoSEQ multiplex PCR assay. This immuneACCESS table, as held by TCRdb, lists in-frame sequences with V and J called but not all clones. Of the missing ones, under half trace to an unresolved V gene in checked studies; the others have no known cause. The sample table shows about 49,000 clones, and about 90% are seen once. The leading ten clones occupy around 0.38% of the sample.

The sequence joins TRBV7-9 to TRBJ1-5; TRBD1 agrees with 8 junctional bases. The sample here was CD4+ T cells from peripheral blood mononuclear cells, taken in the second trimester of pregnancy. The TCR was taken from a female donor in good health, enrolled as a control in a pregnancy study. CDR3 region: CASSPGQGRSGNQPQHF. The DNA sequence reads TGTGCCAGCAGCCCCGGACAGGGCAGGTCGGGCAATCAGCCCCAGCATTTT.